These 5 T cell receptor beta chains originate from one sample sequenced in a study of spatial heterogeneity in lung cancer. Indicated time point: sample taken at primary tumor resection. The sequenced material consisted of unsorted whole RNA from tumor, nontumor lung or frozen PBMC. TCRdb reanalysed the 5' RACE reads using MiXCR and keeps one entry per CDR3 protein. The table lists tens of thousands of distinct CDR3 sequences, approximately 12% of them singletons. Sequencing used PBMCs, obtained at surgery. The receptors derive from a male donor with early-stage non-small cell lung cancer.

As regards this clonotype: The junction shows a germline mismatch at one end, possibly a read error. V usage is TRBV5-6 and J usage is TRBJ2-3, with D unresolved. The CDR3 spans 15 residues. Looked up from germline, CDR1 is SGHDT and CDR2 is YYEEEE. In nucleotides, the CDR3 is TGTGTCAGCAGCTTGGCTCAGCCTTTCACAGATACGCAGTATTTT. It is translated as CVSSLAQPFTDTQYF.

The J gene is TRBJ2-3, the V gene TRBV4-3; D not resolved. The germline V and J ends were trimmed by 1 base and 2 bases, with 13 bases remaining between them. Germline lookup yields CDR1 LGHNA and CDR2 YSLEER. The CDR3 has 16 amino acids. CDR3 in DNA: TGCGCCAGCAGCCAAGTGCTTGGTAGCATCACAGATACGCAGTATTTT. Translating gives CASSQVLGSITDTQYF.

For this clonotype: This clone may be a read error of a much larger clone one base away. This chain connects TRBV9 to TRBJ2-3, with D perhaps matching TRBD1 (5 bases). The CDR3 sequence is 15 residues long. Germline V gene data show CDR1 as SGDLS and CDR2 as YYNGEE. V was cut by 0 bases and J by 2 bases, with 10 bases left in between. As DNA, the CDR3 is TGTGCCAGCAGCGTAGCAGGGATTCTCACAGATACGCAGTATTTT. Its protein product is CASSVAGILTDTQYF.

This chain joins TRBV4-2 and TRBJ2-4; TRBD2 might be the D (7 bases). Germline V CDR1 and CDR2: LGHNA, YNFKEQ. The CDR3 is made up of 16 amino acids. Trimming stripped 0 bases from V and 3 bases from J, with 12 bases between. In DNA, the CDR3 is TGTGCCAGCAGCCAAGATAGGGGGGGAATCAAAAACATTCAGTACTTC. Encoded protein: CASSQDRGGIKNIQYF.

V is TRBV6-2 or TRBV6-3 and J is TRBJ2-3; 10 bases align to TRBD2. V was pared by 0 bases and J by 4 bases, with 7 bases of the junction left unmatched. Germline V gives CDR1 MNHEY, CDR2 SVGEGT. There are 17 residues in the CDR3. CDR3 sequence reads: CASSYSNLAGVADTQYF. The CDR3 nucleotides read TGTGCCAGCAGTTACTCGAATCTAGCGGGAGTCGCAGATACGCAGTATTTT.